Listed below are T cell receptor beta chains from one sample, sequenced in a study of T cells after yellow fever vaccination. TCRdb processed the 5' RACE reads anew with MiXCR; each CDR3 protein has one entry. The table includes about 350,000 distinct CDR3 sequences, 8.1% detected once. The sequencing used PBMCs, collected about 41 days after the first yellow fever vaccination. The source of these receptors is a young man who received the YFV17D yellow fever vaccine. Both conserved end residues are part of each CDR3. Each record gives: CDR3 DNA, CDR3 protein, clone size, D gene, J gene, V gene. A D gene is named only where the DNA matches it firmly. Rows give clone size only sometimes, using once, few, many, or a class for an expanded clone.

CDR3 DNA: TGCGCCAGCAGCCGCACAGGGGGCATTAATGAAAAACTGTTTTTT
CDR3 protein: CASSRTGGINEKLFF
clone size: few
D gene: TRBD1
J gene: TRBJ1-4
V gene: TRBV5-1

CDR3 DNA: TGTGCCAGCAGCTTGGCAGGGCTTGAGCAGTTCTTC
CDR3 protein: CASSLAGLEQFF
clone size: .
D gene: .
J gene: TRBJ2-1
V gene: TRBV5-4

CDR3 DNA: TGCAGTGCTGTACGCTCGGTGACAGATACGCAGTATTTT
CDR3 protein: CSAVRSVTDTQYF
clone size: .
D gene: .
J gene: TRBJ2-3
V gene: TRBV20-1

CDR3 DNA: TGTGCCAGCAGTCCACGACAGGTGATCAATGAAAAACTGTTTTTT
CDR3 protein: CASSPRQVINEKLFF
clone size: .
D gene: .
J gene: TRBJ1-4
V gene: TRBV6-1

CDR3 DNA: TGTGCCAGCAGCTCACAGGACTCTGGGGCCAACGTCCTGACTTTC
CDR3 protein: CASSSQDSGANVLTF
clone size: few
D gene: .
J gene: TRBJ2-6
V gene: TRBV7-9

CDR3 DNA: TGTGCCAGCAGTTACTCGACCAGGGGGGACGAGCAGTACTTC
CDR3 protein: CASSYSTRGDEQYF
clone size: few
D gene: .
J gene: TRBJ2-7
V gene: TRBV6-5

CDR3 DNA: TGTGCCAGCAGTGAAGCATGGAGGGTGGCGGTCAATGAGCCGTTCTTC
CDR3 protein: CASSEAWRVAVNEPFF
clone size: .
D gene: .
J gene: TRBJ2-1
V gene: TRBV6-1

CDR3 DNA: TGTGCCAGCAGCTTGGAGGTGCGTGACACAGATACGCAGTATTTT
CDR3 protein: CASSLEVRDTDTQYF
clone size: .
D gene: .
J gene: TRBJ2-3
V gene: TRBV5-4

CDR3 DNA: TGTGCCAGCAGCCAAGGTAGTAGCGGGGGAAGTCAAGATACGCAGTATTTT
CDR3 protein: CASSQGSSGGSQDTQYF
clone size: .
D gene: TRBD2
J gene: TRBJ2-3
V gene: TRBV3-1

CDR3 DNA: TGCGCCAGCAGCTTGGGGGGACAGGGGAATGAAAAACTGTTTTTT
CDR3 protein: CASSLGGQGNEKLFF
clone size: .
D gene: TRBD1
J gene: TRBJ1-4
V gene: TRBV5-1

CDR3 DNA: TGCGCCAGCAGAGCCGGGGGCGGCCAAGAGACCCAGTACTTC
CDR3 protein: CASRAGGGQETQYF
clone size: .
D gene: .
J gene: TRBJ2-5
V gene: TRBV5-1

CDR3 DNA: TGTGCCAGCAGTGAACAGGGGGCTGATGGCTACACCTTC
CDR3 protein: CASSEQGADGYTF
clone size: few
D gene: TRBD1
J gene: TRBJ1-2
V gene: TRBV6-1

CDR3 DNA: TGCGCCAGCAGCTCTACAGGGTTCGATGAAAAACTGTTTTTT
CDR3 protein: CASSSTGFDEKLFF
clone size: .
D gene: .
J gene: TRBJ1-4
V gene: TRBV5-1

CDR3 DNA: TGCAGTGCCGAGGGACAGCCAAACACTGAAGCTTTCTTT
CDR3 protein: CSAEGQPNTEAFF
clone size: .
D gene: TRBD1
J gene: TRBJ1-1
V gene: TRBV20-1

CDR3 DNA: TGCAGTGCTAGTCTGGGACAGGGGGCCGGTGGCTACACCTTC
CDR3 protein: CSASLGQGAGGYTF
clone size: few
D gene: TRBD1
J gene: TRBJ1-2
V gene: TRBV20-1

CDR3 DNA: TGTGCCAGCAGCTTGGGACAGCTAGCAGAAAAACTGTTTTTT
CDR3 protein: CASSLGQLAEKLFF
clone size: many
D gene: TRBD1
J gene: TRBJ1-4
V gene: TRBV7-9

CDR3 DNA: TGCGCCAGCAGCCAAGATCTTGGACTATACGGAGTGAACAATGAGCAGTTCTTC
CDR3 protein: CASSQDLGLYGVNNEQFF
clone size: few
D gene: .
J gene: TRBJ2-1
V gene: TRBV4-3

CDR3 DNA: TGTGCCAGCAGTTACTCGTCGGGGGGGCGTGGAGATACGCAGTATTTT
CDR3 protein: CASSYSSGGRGDTQYF
clone size: few
D gene: TRBD2
J gene: TRBJ2-3
V gene: TRBV6-5

CDR3 DNA: TGCGCCAGCAGCGACCCCACAGGGGGCCGGAGGAATGAGCAGTTCTTC
CDR3 protein: CASSDPTGGRRNEQFF
clone size: many
D gene: TRBD1
J gene: TRBJ2-1
V gene: TRBV5-1

CDR3 DNA: TGCAGTGCCAGCGGACTAGCGGGGGGGCAGGCAGATACGCAGTATTTT
CDR3 protein: CSASGLAGGQADTQYF
clone size: many
D gene: TRBD2
J gene: TRBJ2-3
V gene: TRBV20-1

CDR3 DNA: TGTGCCATCAGTGAGTCGATACGCTCATTGTCTAGCACAGATACGCAGTATTTT
CDR3 protein: CAISESIRSLSSTDTQYF
clone size: .
D gene: .
J gene: TRBJ2-3
V gene: TRBV10-3

CDR3 DNA: TGTGCCAGCAGCTTGGGGTCCGGGGGCATGTACGAGCAGTACTTC
CDR3 protein: CASSLGSGGMYEQYF
clone size: .
D gene: .
J gene: TRBJ2-7
V gene: TRBV5-4

CDR3 DNA: TGTGCCAGCAGCTTAAGCCAATTAATGAGCGGGGAGCTGTTTTTT
CDR3 protein: CASSLSQLMSGELFF
clone size: few
D gene: .
J gene: TRBJ2-2
V gene: TRBV11-2

CDR3 DNA: TGCAGTGCTAATCTAGCGGGGGGCTACAATGAGCAGTTCTTC
CDR3 protein: CSANLAGGYNEQFF
clone size: .
D gene: TRBD2
J gene: TRBJ2-1
V gene: TRBV20-1

CDR3 DNA: TGTGCCAGCAGCCGACAGGGACTAGCGGACTACAATGAGCAGTTCTTC
CDR3 protein: CASSRQGLADYNEQFF
clone size: few
D gene: TRBD2
J gene: TRBJ2-1
V gene: TRBV7-3

CDR3 DNA: TGTGCCACCAGTGATTCATGGACTAGCGAAAAACAGTTCTTC
CDR3 protein: CATSDSWTSEKQFF
clone size: few
D gene: TRBD2
J gene: TRBJ2-1
V gene: TRBV24-1

CDR3 DNA: TGCGCCAGCAGCCAGGACGATCCGGGACAGGGATTGAACACTGAAGCTTTCTTT
CDR3 protein: CASSQDDPGQGLNTEAFF
clone size: .
D gene: TRBD1
J gene: TRBJ1-1
V gene: TRBV4-1

CDR3 DNA: TGCAGTGCTAGAGGCAGTGCCCCCGCACCCCTCCACTTT
CDR3 protein: CSARGSAPAPLHF
clone size: many
D gene: .
J gene: TRBJ1-6
V gene: TRBV20-1

CDR3 DNA: TGTGCCACCAGCAGAGCTCCACAGGGGGCTGCCAAAAACATTCAGTACTTC
CDR3 protein: CATSRAPQGAAKNIQYF
clone size: few
D gene: TRBD1
J gene: TRBJ2-4
V gene: TRBV15

CDR3 DNA: TGTGCCAGCGCTCATTATAGCAATCAGCCCCAGCATTTT
CDR3 protein: CASAHYSNQPQHF
clone size: .
D gene: .
J gene: TRBJ1-5
V gene: TRBV27

CDR3 DNA: TGTGCCAGCAGTTCCGGGACAGGCGCGAAGTACGAGCAGTACTTC
CDR3 protein: CASSSGTGAKYEQYF
clone size: .
D gene: TRBD1
J gene: TRBJ2-7
V gene: TRBV12-3/TRBV12-4

CDR3 DNA: TGTGCCAGCAGTTACTCCACCGGGACACAGAACACTGAAGCTTTCTTT
CDR3 protein: CASSYSTGTQNTEAFF
clone size: few
D gene: .
J gene: TRBJ1-1
V gene: TRBV6-5

CDR3 DNA: TGTGCCAGCAGTTACTGGGGGGCAACCGGGGAGCTGTTTTTT
CDR3 protein: CASSYWGATGELFF
clone size: .
D gene: .
J gene: TRBJ2-2
V gene: TRBV6-5

CDR3 DNA: TGTGCCAGCAGTGATCAGGGGGCGAATCAGCCCCAGCATTTT
CDR3 protein: CASSDQGANQPQHF
clone size: few
D gene: TRBD1
J gene: TRBJ1-5
V gene: TRBV2

CDR3 DNA: TGCGCCAGCAGCTTGCAGGGAGTGTACGAGCAGTACTTC
CDR3 protein: CASSLQGVYEQYF
clone size: few
D gene: .
J gene: TRBJ2-7
V gene: TRBV5-1

CDR3 DNA: TGCGCCAGCACGGAAGGGACTCACACCGGGGAGCTGTTTTTT
CDR3 protein: CASTEGTHTGELFF
clone size: few
D gene: .
J gene: TRBJ2-2
V gene: TRBV4-1